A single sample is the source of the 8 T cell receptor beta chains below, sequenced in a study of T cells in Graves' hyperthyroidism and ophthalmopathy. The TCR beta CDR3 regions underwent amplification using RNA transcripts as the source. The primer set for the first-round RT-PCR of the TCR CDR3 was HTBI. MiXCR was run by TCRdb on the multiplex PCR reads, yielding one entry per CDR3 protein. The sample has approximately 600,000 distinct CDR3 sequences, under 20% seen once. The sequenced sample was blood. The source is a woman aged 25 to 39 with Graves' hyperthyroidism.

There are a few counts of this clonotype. CDR3 sequence (DNA): TGCAGTGCTAGAGATCGAGGACAGACCTACGAGCAGTACTTC. This sequence encodes CSARDRGQTYEQYF. This chain links TRBV20-1 with TRBJ2-7, with D tentatively TRBD1 (6 bases). Germline loops: CDR1 DFQATT, CDR2 SNEGSKA (reference sequence). There are 14 residues in the CDR3. Deletions cut 0 bases from V and 2 bases from J, with 11 bases between.

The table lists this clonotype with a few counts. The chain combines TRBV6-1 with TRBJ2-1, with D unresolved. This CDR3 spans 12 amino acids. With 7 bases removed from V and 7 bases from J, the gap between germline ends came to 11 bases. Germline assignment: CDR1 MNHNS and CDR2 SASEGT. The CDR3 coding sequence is TGTGCCAGCACAAAACTATCGAATGAGCAGTTCTTC. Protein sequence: CASTKLSNEQFF.

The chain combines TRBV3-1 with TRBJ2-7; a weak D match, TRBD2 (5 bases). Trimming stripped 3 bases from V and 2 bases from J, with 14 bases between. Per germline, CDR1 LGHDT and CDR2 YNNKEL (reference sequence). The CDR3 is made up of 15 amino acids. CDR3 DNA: TGTGCCAGCAGCCACAGACTAAAGGGAGCCTACGAGCAGTACTTC. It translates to CASSHRLKGAYEQYF.

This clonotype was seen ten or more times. CDR3 residues: CASSRGGAGYNEQFF. CDR3 nucleotides: TGTGCCAGCAGTCGGGGGGGGGCGGGATACAATGAGCAGTTCTTC. V and J are TRBV28 and TRBJ2-1; TRBD2 matches 8 bases. The CDR3 is made up of 15 amino acids. Germline V CDR1 and CDR2: MDHEN, SYDVKM. J lost 4 bases, V lost 5 bases, and 7 bases had no gene match.

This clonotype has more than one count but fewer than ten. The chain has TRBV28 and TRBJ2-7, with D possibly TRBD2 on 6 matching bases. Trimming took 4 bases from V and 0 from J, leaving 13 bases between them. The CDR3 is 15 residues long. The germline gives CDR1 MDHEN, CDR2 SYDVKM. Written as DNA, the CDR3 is TGTGCCAGCAGTTACAAGCGGGCCAGCTCCTACGAGCAGTACTTC. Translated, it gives CASSYKRASSYEQYF.

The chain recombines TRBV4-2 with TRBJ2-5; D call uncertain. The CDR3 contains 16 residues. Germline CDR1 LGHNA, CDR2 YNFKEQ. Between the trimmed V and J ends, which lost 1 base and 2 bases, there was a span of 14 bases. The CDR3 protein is CASSQGSARLQETQYF. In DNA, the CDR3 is TGTGCCAGCAGCCAAGGATCGGCTAGATTACAAGAGACCCAGTACTTC.

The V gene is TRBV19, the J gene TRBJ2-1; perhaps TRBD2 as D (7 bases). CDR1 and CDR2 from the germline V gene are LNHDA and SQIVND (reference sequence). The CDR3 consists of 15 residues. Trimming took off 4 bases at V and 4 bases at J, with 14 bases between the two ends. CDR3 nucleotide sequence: TGTGCCAGTAGTAAGGGGGGGGCGGAGTACAATGAGCAGTTCTTC. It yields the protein CASSKGGAEYNEQFF.

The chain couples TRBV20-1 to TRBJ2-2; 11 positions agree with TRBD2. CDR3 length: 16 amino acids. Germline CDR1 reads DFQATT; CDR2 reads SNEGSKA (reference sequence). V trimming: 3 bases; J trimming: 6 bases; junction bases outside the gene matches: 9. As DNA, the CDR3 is TGCAGTGCTAGGGATACTAGCGGGAGATGGTCCGGGGAGCTGTTTTTT. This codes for CSARDTSGRWSGELFF.